Presented here are 30 T cell receptor beta chains from one specimen sequenced in a study of breast tumors, draining lymph nodes, adjacent tissues. TCRdb passed the multiplex PCR reads through MiXCR, listing each CDR3 protein once. The data hold 21,000 or so distinct CDR3 sequences, with about two fifths observed a single time. Sequenced material: breast tumor tissue. Receptors were obtained from a female donor with breast cancer. Some clones in this sample may be carry-over from other donors' samples.

The table lists this clonotype with many counts. The chain combines TRBV19 with TRBJ2-1, with D possibly being TRBD1 or TRBD2 (6 bases each). Germline CDR1 and CDR2: LNHDA and SQIVND (reference sequence). The CDR3 extends over 15 amino acids. V lost 2 bases and J 8 bases, leaving 16 bases between the germline ends. For the CDR3, the DNA is TGTGCCAGTAGTATATGGGACAAGGGAGGTGATGAGCAGTTCTTC. Translated, it gives CASSIWDKGGDEQFF.

The chain links TRBV4-3 to TRBJ2-1, with TRBD2 as a possible D gene (6 bases). V was cut by 0 bases and J by 9 bases, with 15 bases left in between. The CDR3 has 15 residues. Germline CDR1 is LGHNA and CDR2 is YSLEER. The CDR3 nucleotides are TGCGCCAGCAGCCAAGATGGTCTCGCGGGACGTGAGCAGTTCTTC. Translated, it gives CASSQDGLAGREQFF.

The chain employs TRBV7-3 and TRBJ2-5, with 12 bases lining up with TRBD2. There are 15 residues in the CDR3. V dropped 5 bases and J dropped 4; count of bases not matched to a gene: 5. Germline CDR1 and CDR2: SGHTA and FQGTGA. The DNA for the CDR3 is TGTGCCAGCAGCAGTCTAGCGGGGGGGCGAGAGACCCAGTACTTC. Translating gives CASSSLAGGRETQYF.

This clonotype was observed many times. The rearrangement links TRBV7-2 to TRBJ2-5; 7 bases match TRBD2. CDR3 length: 15 amino acids. The germline gives CDR1 SGHTA, CDR2 FQGNSA. J lost 1 base, V lost 3 bases, and 5 bases had no gene match. CDR3 sequence: CASSLSGVAQETQYF. The CDR3 DNA follows: TGTGCCAGCAGCTTGAGCGGGGTCGCCCAAGAGACCCAGTACTTC. Using reference TRBV7-2 and TRBJ2-5 for the parts outside the CDR3, the full variable domain is GAGVSQSPSNKVTEKGKDVELRCDPISGHTALYWYRQSLGQGLEFLIYFQGNSAPDKSGLPSDRFSAERTGGSVSTLTIQRTQQEDSAVYLCASSLSGVAQETQYFGPGTRLLVL.

The chain combines TRBV9 with TRBJ2-1, with 9 bases matching TRBD2. The CDR3 is 15 residues long. Germline loops: CDR1 SGDLS, CDR2 YYNGEE. J lost 7 bases, V lost 4 bases, and 9 bases had no gene match. The CDR3 sequence: CASSPSGTGGNEQFF. Here the CDR3 DNA reads TGTGCCAGCAGCCCTAGCGGGACCGGGGGGAATGAGCAGTTCTTC.

The rearrangement links TRBV7-9 to TRBJ2-3, with D perhaps TRBD2 (7 bases). The CDR3 totals 15 residues. Germline values: CDR1 SEHNR, CDR2 FQNEAQ (reference sequence). Deletions cut 5 bases from V and 5 bases from J, with 17 bases between. The CDR3 region is CASSTGLGGGDTQYF. The CDR3 nucleotides read TGTGCCAGCAGCACAGGACTAGGGGGGGGAGATACGCAGTATTTT.

The sample holds many counts of this clonotype. The V and J genes are TRBV4-3 and TRBJ2-3; 9 bases map to TRBD2. The CDR3 is 16 amino acids. The trim removed 3 bases at V and 0 bases at J, leaving 4 bases unmatched. Germline values: CDR1 LGHNA, CDR2 YSLEER. CDR3 in DNA: TGCGCCAGCAGCCAGATAGCGGGGGCTAGCACAGATACGCAGTATTTT. It specifies CASSQIAGASTDTQYF.

This clonotype came up many times. The CDR3 DNA reads TGTGCCAGCAGCTTAATACCGGCCACAGAGACCCAGTACTTC. It codes for CASSLIPATETQYF. V is TRBV11-2 and J is TRBJ2-5; D is unresolved. Looked up from germline, CDR1 is SGHAT and CDR2 is FQNNGV. Deletions cut 2 bases from V and 4 bases from J, with 11 bases between. The CDR3 is 14 residues long.

This clonotype was detected ten times or more. The rearrangement links TRBV7-2 to TRBJ2-1, with 10 bases matching TRBD2. The J segment lost 3 bases and the V segment lost 5 bases, leaving 7 bases of the junction unmatched. CDR1 is SGHTA and CDR2 is FQGNSA in the germline V gene. The CDR3 is 16 amino acids. CDR3 bases: TGTGCCAGCAGCCGATTCTTAGCGGGAGGCTACAATGAGCAGTTCTTC. Its protein is CASSRFLAGGYNEQFF.

This clonotype was recorded many times. V gene TRBV5-1 combines with J gene TRBJ2-7, with 7 bases aligning to TRBD2. V shed 2 bases, J shed 6 bases, and the junction held 5 bases outside the gene matches. The CDR3 consists of 13 residues. The V gene's germline CDR1 is SGHRS and CDR2 YFSETQ. CDR3 residues: CASSLPGGAEQYF. CDR3 bases: TGCGCCAGCAGCTTACCGGGGGGAGCCGAGCAGTACTTC.

As concerns this clonotype: Since no conserved phenylalanine or tryptophan closes the CDR3, a read error is the likely cause. It is unclear where the CDR3 begins or ends on the DNA, so no DNA is shown, and the CDR3 is as TCRdb lists it. The genes are TRBV20-1 and TRBJ2-7; TRBD2 is the table's D call and was not checked against the DNA. Inclusive of both ends, the CDR3 amounts to 12 amino acids. Germline V gives CDR1 DFQATT, CDR2 SNEGSKA (reference sequence). The CDR3 protein is CSRGPAGASSTS.

The chain couples TRBV5-1 to TRBJ2-6, with 10 bases matching TRBD1. The germline V gene has CDR1 SGHRS and CDR2 YFSETQ. The CDR3 is 16 amino acids. With 3 bases clipped from V and 2 bases from J, the junction kept 2 bases outside the gene matches. CDR3 DNA: TGCGCCAGCAGCTCAGGACAGGGGGCTGGGGCCAACGTCCTGACTTTC. Protein: CASSSGQGAGANVLTF.

This clonotype was counted many times. A read error is likely, as this CDR3 ends without the conserved phenylalanine or tryptophan. The chain uses TRBV9 and TRBJ2-5; no clear D gene. Germline-derived CDR1 and CDR2 are SGDLS and YYNGEE. Trimming stripped 4 bases from V and 0 bases from J, with 7 bases between. The CDR3 is made up of 13 amino acids. The CDR3 protein is CASSPPYQETQYS. CDR3 sequence (DNA): TGTGCCAGCAGCCCGCCGTACCAAGAGACCCAGTACTCC.

Only a few counts were recorded for this clonotype. A much more abundant neighbour one base away suggests this may be a read error. J is TRBJ2-3 and V is TRBV12-3 or TRBV12-4, with 7 bases identical to TRBD2. V was clipped by 6 bases and J by 3 bases; unmatched bases: 12. The CDR3 runs 16 residues. The CDR3 DNA sequence: TGTGCCAGCAGGGACGTGGGGGGGGACCGAACAGATACGCAGTATTTT. It encodes CASRDVGGDRTDTQYF.

The rearrangement uses TRBV5-4 and TRBJ2-7; 10 bases are shared with TRBD2. Germline lookup yields CDR1 SGHNT and CDR2 YYREEE (reference sequence). The V segment lost 9 bases and the J segment 2 bases; nucleotides outside the gene matches: 11. The CDR3 is 15 amino acids. In DNA, the CDR3 is TGTGCCATCTCGAATTCTAGCGGGGGAGCCTACGAGCAGTACTTC. It codes for CAISNSSGGAYEQYF.

V gene TRBV7-2 combines with J gene TRBJ1-1, with D possibly TRBD1 on 6 matching bases. Germline V gives CDR1 SGHTA, CDR2 FQGNSA. V lost 5 bases and J lost 6, with 19 bases in between. This CDR3 has 15 amino acids. CDR3: CASSPRGGRYAEAFF. CDR3 nucleotides: TGTGCCAGCAGCCCGAGAGGGGGGCGTTATGCTGAAGCTTTCTTT. Using reference TRBV7-2 and TRBJ1-1 for the parts outside the CDR3, the full variable domain is GAGVSQSPSNKVTEKGKDVELRCDPISGHTALYWYRQSLGQGLEFLIYFQGNSAPDKSGLPSDRFSAERTGGSVSTLTIQRTQQEDSAVYLCASSPRGGRYAEAFFGQGTRLTVV.

This clonotype has a count of ten or more. The chain couples TRBV30 to TRBJ1-2; maybe TRBD1 (6 bases). CDR1 is GTSNPN and CDR2 is SVGIG in the germline V gene (reference sequence). The CDR3 length is 13 residues. Trimming took off 1 base at V and 2 bases at J, with 8 bases between the two ends. CDR3 sequence reads: CAWSGGANYGYTF. As DNA, the CDR3 is TGTGCCTGGAGTGGGGGGGCCAACTATGGCTACACCTTC.

The chain carries TRBV10-3 and TRBJ2-7; a weak D match, TRBD2 (5 bases). This CDR3 comprises 13 residues. Germline V gene data show CDR1 as ENHRY and CDR2 as SYGVKD. Between the trimmed V and J ends, which lost 3 bases and 4 bases, there was a span of 10 bases. The CDR3 spells CAISDRGSYEQYF. CDR3 DNA sequence: TGTGCCATCAGTGATCGGGGTTCTTACGAGCAGTACTTC.

This clonotype was recorded many times. The gene calls are TRBV20-1 and TRBJ2-7; the match to TRBD1 covers 7 bases. Germline CDR1 DFQATT, CDR2 SNEGSKA (reference sequence). The ends lost 6 bases at V and 4 bases at J; junction bases unmatched: 12. CDR3 length equals 14 residues. CDR3 coding DNA: TGCAGTGCCATGACTGCCCAGGGGGTTTACGAGCAGTACTTC. This sequence encodes CSAMTAQGVYEQYF.

The genes are TRBV20-1 and TRBJ1-3; TRBD1 agrees at 8 bases. V shed 5 bases and J 4 bases; nucleotides not matched to a gene: 7. Germline CDR1 is DFQATT and CDR2 is SNEGSKA (reference sequence). This CDR3 comprises 14 residues. This CDR3 reads CSAPGQGEGNTIYF. DNA for the CDR3: TGCAGTGCTCCCGGACAGGGAGAGGGAAACACCATATATTTT.

The chain has TRBV6-6 and TRBJ2-3, with 8 bases identical to TRBD2. The CDR3 is made up of 17 amino acids. The ends lost 6 bases at V and 0 bases at J; junction bases unmatched: 11. Germline values: CDR1 MNHNY, CDR2 SVGAGI (reference sequence). CDR3 DNA sequence: TGTGCCAGCAGGGACGGAGGCGGGGGGCTCAGCACAGATACGCAGTATTTT. Its protein is CASRDGGGGLSTDTQYF.

The chain has TRBV2 and TRBJ2-1; TRBD2 might be the D (5 bases). CDR3 length: 15 residues. Germline-derived CDR1 and CDR2 are SNHLY and FYNNEI. V lost 6 bases and J lost 0, with 12 bases in between. This chain's CDR3 is CASRVALSSYNEQFF. The DNA of the CDR3 is TGTGCCAGCAGGGTAGCGTTGAGCTCCTACAATGAGCAGTTCTTC.

This chain links TRBV25-1 with TRBJ2-1, with unresolved D. The CDR3 spans 13 residues. V lost 2 bases, J lost 7 bases, and 9 bases lay in between. Germline V gene sequence: CDR1 MGHDK, CDR2 SYGVNS. CDR3 loop: CASSEGRWNEQFF. DNA for the CDR3: TGTGCCAGCAGTGAAGGACGTTGGAATGAGCAGTTCTTC.

A few counts support this clonotype. The chain combines TRBV5-1 with TRBJ2-2, with a tentative D call TRBD1 (6 bases). Deletions cut 7 bases from V and 4 bases from J, with 17 bases between. CDR1 SGHRS and CDR2 YFSETQ come from the germline V gene. This CDR3 contains 15 residues. CDR3 region: CASELGAGGTGELFF. CDR3 DNA sequence: TGCGCCAGCGAATTGGGGGCAGGTGGCACCGGGGAGCTGTTTTTT. Looking up the rest from reference TRBV5-1 and TRBJ2-2 gives the full variable domain: KAGVTQTPRYLIKTRGQQVTLSCSPISGHRSVSWYQQTPGQGLQFLFEYFSETQRNKGNFPGRFSGRQFSNSRSEMNVSTLELGDSALYLCASELGAGGTGELFFGEGSRLTVL.

This clonotype was picked up a small number of times. Since no conserved phenylalanine or tryptophan closes the CDR3, a read error is the likely cause. It is unclear where the CDR3 begins or ends on the DNA, so no DNA is shown, and the CDR3 is as TCRdb lists it. This chain connects TRBV7-3 to TRBJ2-7; the table gives TRBD1 as D, unverified against the DNA. Germline V CDR1 and CDR2: SGHTA, FQGTGA. The CDR3 has 10 amino acids, counting both end residues. This chain's CDR3 is CASSLRRNAP.

The V gene is TRBV20-1, the J gene TRBJ1-4; no firm D call. The CDR3 extends over 14 amino acids. V was cut by 4 bases and J by 11 bases, with 20 bases left in between. Germline lookup yields CDR1 DFQATT and CDR2 SNEGSKA (reference sequence). CDR3 residues: CSAISTATSEKLFF. The CDR3 nucleotides read TGCAGTGCTATATCGACGGCAACCTCTGAGAAACTGTTTTTT.

In the case of this clonotype: A read error is likely, as this CDR3 ends without the conserved phenylalanine or tryptophan. The limits of the CDR3 on the DNA are not certain, so only TCRdb's listed CDR3 is given. The CDR3 sequence: CSADNAGTSGSGRFL. J is TRBJ2-1 and V is TRBV20-1; no DNA check was done on the table's D call, TRBD2. The germline gives CDR1 DFQATT, CDR2 SNEGSKA (reference sequence). The CDR3 has 15 residues if both end residues are counted.

This clonotype was recorded many times. This chain links TRBV6-5 with TRBJ2-3, with 11 bases identical to TRBD2. The germline V gene encodes CDR1 MNHEY and CDR2 SVGAGI. There are 15 residues in the CDR3. With V trimmed by 6 bases and J by 1 base, 3 bases remained unmatched. In DNA, the CDR3 is TGTGCCAGCAGGGCGGGACTAGCGGGCACAGATACGCAGTATTTT. It encodes CASRAGLAGTDTQYF.

This clonotype has ten or more counts. The chain has TRBV18 and TRBJ1-2; 7 bases fit TRBD1. Unmatched junction bases numbered 9, after V lost 6 bases and J lost 5 bases. Germline V CDR1 and CDR2: KGHSH, LQKENI. The CDR3 contains 14 residues. Written as DNA, the CDR3 is TGTGCCAGCTCCCCGGGGACAGTCCATTATGGCTACACCTTC. It is translated as CASSPGTVHYGYTF.

This clonotype showed up many times. A much larger clone differs from this one at a single base, so this may be a read error. The chain links TRBV20-1 to TRBJ1-6; D uncertain. CDR1 and CDR2 (germline): DFQATT, SNEGSKA (reference sequence). The CDR3 is 17 amino acids. Trimming left V 0 bases short and J 2 bases short, with 14 bases between. The CDR3 nucleotides are TGCAGTGCTAGAGATCCCCTCGGTGGAGCCTATAATTCACCCCTCCACTTT. This translates into CSARDPLGGAYNSPLHF.